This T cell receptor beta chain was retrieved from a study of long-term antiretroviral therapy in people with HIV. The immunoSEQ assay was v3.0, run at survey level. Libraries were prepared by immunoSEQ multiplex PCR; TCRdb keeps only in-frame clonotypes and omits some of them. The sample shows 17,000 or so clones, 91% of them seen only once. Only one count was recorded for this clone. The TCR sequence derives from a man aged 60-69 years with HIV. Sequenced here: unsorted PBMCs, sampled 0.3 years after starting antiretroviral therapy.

The CDR3 nucleotides read TGTGCCAGCTCACCGGGACAGGTGGACTACGAGCAGTACTTC. Protein: CASSPGQVDYEQYF. The chain has TRBV18 and TRBJ2-7, with 8 bases lining up with TRBD1. V was clipped by 3 bases and J by 3 bases; unmatched bases: 4. Germline-derived CDR1 and CDR2 are KGHSH and LQKENI. This CDR3 is 14 amino acids long.